What follows is one T cell receptor (beta chain) and its context. Its specific antigen is unknown. Base qualities are not at hand, and no much larger clone is one base apart. The source of the sample is a study of cytomegalovirus exposure and HLA in healthy donors (dated by TCRdb to 2015 to 2018). Describing the broader study: An earlier analysis of some 550 of the donors reported about 290 Gb of sequence data and 100 million to 140 million unique TCR beta sequences from about 200 million T cells. HLA typing covered class I and class II loci at four-digit resolution. An earlier analysis of approximately 630 of the donors applied high-throughput TCR beta sequencing to assess whether each TCR beta V gene segment acted as functional or pseudogenic. The number of typed donors differed by locus: about 620-630 for A, B, C, DRB1 and DQB1; some 540 for DQA1; fewer than 610 for DPA1; and about 470 for DPB1. The aim of the study was to test whether cataloging public T cell receptors could identify signatures of past pathogen exposure. A later analysis re-examined previously published TCR beta repertoires from 500 to 700 donors and added high-resolution HLA genotyping to investigate patterns of TCR occurrence. The study combined high-throughput TCR immunosequencing, statistical association of individual TCRs with disease status, and machine learning to predict cytomegalovirus infection status. Among 350 to 400 genotyped donors of the cohort, an average of about 240,000 unique TCR beta nucleotide sequences were sequenced per donor, roughly 20% of them non-productive. A separate validation cohort of 90 to 150 different subjects was used in addition to the approximately 700-subject first cohort. Of the 350 to 450 genotyped donors, about 84% fell in the genetic ancestry cluster associated with self-reported Caucasian donors. The later analysis used no new phenotypic data to find candidate immune exposures, relying instead on TCR beta sequences and their occurrence across donors. Because of strong linkage in the cohort, roughly five DR-DQ haplotypes were treated as single units for association and clustering. In a later genetic analysis, genome-wide SNP genotypes for about 65% of the roughly 700 donors were used, and that subset was treated as a discovery cohort. Every discovery cohort repertoire had been produced on one sequencing platform. Using immunosequencing, the study profiled T cell repertoires from fewer than 850 subjects and related those repertoires to cytomegalovirus serostatus. Donor age, sex, ethnicity and CMV serostatus were collected together with the repertoire data. An early release that covered about 600 HLA-typed donors contained approximately 300 gigabases of sequencing data and around 85 million unique TCR sequences. Overall results and qualifications from the work: In a later analysis, the rate of TCR association differed among HLA loci, with DRB1 alleles having the most associated TCRs and HLA-C alleles having the fewest. The presence/absence analyses assumed that sequencing depth was roughly uniform across donors, and that assumption may not be true. CMV serostatus was the only immune exposure information available for the cohort. Most TCR sequences were observed very rarely across donors, whereas some public TCRs were present in many individuals. Most CMV-associated TCR beta chains appeared to be HLA-restricted in a later analysis, and the HLA associations seemed to be driven largely by CMV exposure. According to the authors, the approach could potentially be generalized to other disease states and immunological phenotypes. A later analysis associated 15,000 to 20,000 TCR beta sequences with specific HLA alleles at a false discovery rate of 0.05. Only TCR beta chains were sequenced in this cohort, and the absence of alpha or paired-chain data limited detectable features. Assigning TCR associations to individual alleles was difficult when HLA alleles, especially DR and DQ, strongly co-occurred. In vitro tests confirmed that a few of the cytomegalovirus-associated TCR beta chains recognize cytomegalovirus antigens. In an earlier analysis of some 640 of the donors, most TCR beta V segments were observed in productive rearrangements about 87% or about 30% of the time, broadly matching IMGT annotations. The classifier was reported to diagnose cytomegalovirus status with high specificity and sensitivity in both the original cohort and the validation cohort. A further reported finding was that TCR beta sequences accurately predicted the HLA-A and HLA-B alleles for most subjects in the first cohort. In the study, around 160 TCR beta chains were listed as associated with cytomegalovirus. V-gene and J-gene trimming of TCR beta chains was associated with a missense DCLRE1C variant in a later genetic analysis, and the association was replicated in an independent cohort. The 87-base-pair reads could not distinguish some IMGT-functional V segments, including TRBV6-2 and TRBV6-3, so those segments were excluded. Roughly 17 rarely observed V segments, including chromosome 9 orphons, were excluded from the earlier analysis of just under 600 of the donors because counts were too low. Correlated functional status among segregating V segments might reflect linkage disequilibrium, but an unknown experimental factor could not be ruled out. HLA typing was unavailable for some donors at each locus, so association tests used only the typed subset. In a later genetic analysis, fewer N-insertions in productive TCRs were reported among donors in an Asian-associated ancestry cluster than the roughly 700-donor mean. In a later analysis, HLA-associated TCR beta chains were found to be more clonally expanded and to have lower generation probabilities than equally common non-associated chains. A cluster of highly shared sequence variants was judged likely to be a technical artifact of the sequencing pipeline. Several of the top co-occurrence clusters appeared to be linked to parvovirus B19, influenza, CMV and Epstein-Barr virus, according to a later analysis.

The cohort comprised under 700 healthy bone marrow donors. Cohort members were all nominally healthy when sampled, although unrecorded immune exposures were likely present. The donor was CMV seronegative and was included in the group of 352 seronegative cohort members. Every donor gave a peripheral blood sample, and the peripheral blood mononuclear cells from that sample were used for TCR beta sequencing. Genomic DNA was extracted from the blood cell samples with the Qiagen DNeasy Blood Extraction Kit. CDR1 and CDR2 are read off the germline V gene as SGHDT and YYEEEE. The cysteine opens and the phenylalanine closes a CDR3 of 15 amino acids. The read is trimmed to its CDR3 DNA, 45 bases read in frame from base 1. V loses 4 bases, J loses 5 bases, and the germline ends lie 18 bases apart. Libraries were constructed by the immunoSEQ multiplex PCR assay. For the multiplex PCR, a mixture combining 60 forward primers for TCR Vbeta segments and 13 reverse primers for TCR Jbeta segments was used. A multiplex PCR assay on genomic DNA amplified the CDR3 region of rearranged TCR beta genes. The Illumina HiSeq System was used to sequence the amplified TCR beta libraries as 87-base-pair reads. The original pipeline was this. A later analysis tallied 75 million to 85 million unique TCR beta chains across the 600 to 700 repertoires, and about 10 million of those chains were shared by two or more donors. To remove PCR and sequencing errors, raw reads were error-corrected and collapsed into unique sequences using a nearest-neighbor algorithm that merged closely related sequences. CDR3 sequences were aligned to IMGT reference sequences to assign V, D and J gene segments. For a sequence to be retained, a match of at least six nucleotides to both a V gene segment and a J gene segment was required. A rearrangement was called productive if the CDR3 had no stop codons and remained in frame with V and J, and every other rearrangement was called non-productive. Following IMGT convention, CDR3 was defined as the stretch from the second conserved V-encoded cysteine to the conserved J-encoded phenylalanine. In an earlier analysis of around 540 of the donors, sequences lacking an unambiguous match to a single V gene segment were excluded. An earlier analysis of a few hundred of the donors classified V segments as functional when productive rearrangements were above 56.7% and as segregating when the standard deviation between donors was above 5%. A statistical classification framework was built to diagnose cytomegalovirus status from the catalog of TCR beta chain sequences. A later analysis assigned V and J genes by comparing TCR nucleotide sequences with IMGT/GENE-DB human TR gene sequences. Using the TCRdist pipeline, a later analysis assigned CDR3 sequences along with most-parsimonious VDJ recombination scenarios. A later analysis defined each TCR beta chain by its CDR3 amino acid sequence plus V-gene family, and excluded reads lacking a unique V-gene family. To address suspected cross-contamination and a sequencing artifact, a later analysis removed around 590 highly shared, low-generation-probability nucleotide sequences. A later analysis calculated a clonal expansion index for each public chain from normalized within-repertoire ranks of inferred template counts. A later analysis computed generation probabilities with a VDJ recombination model fitted to out-of-frame rearrangements, and checked the results against IGoR. A later analysis scored TCR-TCR, TCR-HLA and TCR-CMV co-occurrence with hypergeometric tests, applying a repertoire-size bias correction to TCR pairs. In a later analysis, false discovery rates were estimated by permuting HLA or CMV assignments 20 times. In a later analysis, co-occurring TCRs were grouped using DBSCAN, with TCRdist sequence similarity added in when clustering inside HLA-allele-positive subsets. Repertoires with fewer than 30,000 or more than 120,000 public chains were left out of co-occurrence clustering, as were five repertoires with anomalous nucleotide sharing. TCRdb provides this immuneACCESS table in a form limited to in-frame rearrangements. Some clones are lacking; in checked studies, under half of them reflect an unresolved V gene, and why the rest are absent is not known. The V and J calls and clone size are taken from that table; D and trimming were inferred from the DNA. Here the sample has 200,000 to 250,000 clones; roughly 84% occur a single time. The biggest ten clones account for approximately 0.71% of the sample.

Sequencing was done on a sample of PBMCs. The sequence links TRBV5-6 to TRBJ2-5; TRBD1 could be the D gene, as 6 bases match. The sequence was obtained from a boy under 10 years old in good health and CMV-seronegative. The CDR3: CASSTFTGSDETQYF. The sequence in DNA is TGTGCCAGCAGCACCTTCACAGGGTCGGATGAGACCCAGTACTTC.